Below, one T cell receptor (beta chain) is given with its context. Antigen specificity is unknown. This record comes from a study of a mutant IDH1 vaccine in newly diagnosed glioma. Study details: Treatment recipients were approximately 62% male and about 40% female, and their mean age was around 40 years. Earlier treatment was radiotherapy, temozolomide, or both, with most getting both. Regarding the study as a whole: There seemed to be no relation between pseudoprogression and changes in top peripheral T cell clonotypes.

This sample's time point: baseline, week 1 (first vaccination visit). The treatment is: pre-vaccination baseline after standard-of-care therapy. Each of the donors came in with new WHO grade 3 or 4 astrocytomas that were IDH1-mutant and ATRX-lost. The protocol was immunoSEQ multiplex PCR, while the TCRdb copy is restricted to in-frame clones and leaves out a portion. The table records about 67,000 clones, around 83% of them present only once. Trimming cost V 5 bases and J 4 bases, with 17 bases left between them. In germline, CDR1 is MNHEY, CDR2 SVGAGI. The CDR3 runs 15 residues. The source was peripheral blood mononuclear cells (PBMCs), collected from a glioma patient treated with radiotherapy, temozolomide or both. The rearrangement links TRBV6-5 to TRBJ1-1; no firm D call. This receptor was identified in a woman between 18 and 29 years old with glioma. Some clones in this sample may be carry-over from other donors' samples. CDR3 DNA sequence: TGTGCCAGCAGTCGTAGGCACGAAGCGGGCACTGAAGCTTTCTTT. Amino acid sequence: CASSRRHEAGTEAFF.